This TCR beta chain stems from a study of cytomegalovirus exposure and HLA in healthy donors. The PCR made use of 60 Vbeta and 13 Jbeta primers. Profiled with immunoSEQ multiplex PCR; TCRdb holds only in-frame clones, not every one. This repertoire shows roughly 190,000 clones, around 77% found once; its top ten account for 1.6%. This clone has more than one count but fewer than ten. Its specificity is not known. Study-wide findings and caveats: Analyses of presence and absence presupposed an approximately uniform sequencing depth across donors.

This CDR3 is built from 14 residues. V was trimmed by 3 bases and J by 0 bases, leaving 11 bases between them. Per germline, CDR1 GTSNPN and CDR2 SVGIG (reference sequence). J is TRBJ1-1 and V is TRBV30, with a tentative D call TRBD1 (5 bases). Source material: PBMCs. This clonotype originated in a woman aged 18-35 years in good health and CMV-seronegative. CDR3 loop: CAWSQGVLNTEAFF. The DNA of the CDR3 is TGTGCCTGGAGCCAAGGGGTCTTGAACACTGAAGCTTTCTTT.